The 3 T cell receptor beta chains reported below all come from one sample, sequenced in a study of PD-1 blockade in classical Hodgkin lymphoma. Time point described: cycle 4 day 1 (C4D1), after less than 7 weeks of nivolumab. Each patient experienced a relapse that followed autologous stem cell transplantation, and brentuximab vedotin exposure varied. Measured with immunoSEQ multiplex PCR; TCRdb has only the in-frame clones, and not every one. The table records some 96,000 clones, approximately 94% of them present only once. Material: peripheral blood mononuclear cells (PBMCs), obtained before the fourth cycle of nivolumab. All receptors derive from a human donor with classical Hodgkin lymphoma.

This clone has only one observation. The chain uses TRBV5-1 and TRBJ2-7, with TRBD1 as a possible D gene (6 bases). The V and J ends lost 4 bases and 0 bases respectively, with 11 bases between them. The germline V gene has CDR1 SGHRS and CDR2 YFSETQ. This CDR3 has 14 amino acids. The CDR3 reads CASSGQMSSYEQYF. As DNA, the CDR3 is TGCGCCAGCAGCGGACAGATGAGCTCCTACGAGCAGTACTTC.

The chain combines TRBV12-2 with TRBJ2-6. TRBV12-2 is recorded as a pseudogene. The CDR3 contains 16 residues. For the CDR3, the DNA is TGTTCCCTCGGGGCGGTCCCAAGCTCTGGGGCCAACGTCCTGACTTTC. It codes for CSLGAVPSSGANVLTF.

This sequence joins TRBV7-6 and TRBJ2-7; D might be TRBD1 (5 bases). This CDR3 is 15 amino acids long. V was trimmed by 1 base and J by 3 bases, leaving 13 bases between them. Germline loops: CDR1 SGHVS, CDR2 FNYEAQ. The CDR3 DNA sequence: TGTGCCAGCAGCTTAGAGGACACAGATCACTACGAGCAGTACTTC. It is translated as CASSLEDTDHYEQYF.